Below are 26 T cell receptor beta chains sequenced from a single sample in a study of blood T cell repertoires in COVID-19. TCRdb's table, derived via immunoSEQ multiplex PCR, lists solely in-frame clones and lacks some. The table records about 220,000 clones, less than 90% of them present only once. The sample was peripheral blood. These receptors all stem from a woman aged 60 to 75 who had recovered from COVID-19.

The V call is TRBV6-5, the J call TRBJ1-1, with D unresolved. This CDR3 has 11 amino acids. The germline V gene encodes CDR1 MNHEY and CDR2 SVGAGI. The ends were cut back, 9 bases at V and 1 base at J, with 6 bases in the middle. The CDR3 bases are TGTGCCAGTCCAGAGAACACTGAAGCTTTCTTT. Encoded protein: CASPENTEAFF.

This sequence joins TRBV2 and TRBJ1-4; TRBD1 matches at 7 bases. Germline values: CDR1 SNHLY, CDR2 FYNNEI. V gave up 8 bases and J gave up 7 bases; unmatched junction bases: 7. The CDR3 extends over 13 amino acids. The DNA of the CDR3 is TGTGCCAGCCACAGGGGAAGGATTGAAAAACTGTTTTTT. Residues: CASHRGRIEKLFF.

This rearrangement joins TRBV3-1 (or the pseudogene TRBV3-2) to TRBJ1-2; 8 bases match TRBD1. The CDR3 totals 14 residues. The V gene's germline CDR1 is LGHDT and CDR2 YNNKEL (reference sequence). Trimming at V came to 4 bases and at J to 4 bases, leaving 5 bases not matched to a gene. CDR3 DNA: TGTGCCAGCAGCCGACAGGGGCTCGGCTATGGCTACACCTTC. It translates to CASSRQGLGYGYTF.

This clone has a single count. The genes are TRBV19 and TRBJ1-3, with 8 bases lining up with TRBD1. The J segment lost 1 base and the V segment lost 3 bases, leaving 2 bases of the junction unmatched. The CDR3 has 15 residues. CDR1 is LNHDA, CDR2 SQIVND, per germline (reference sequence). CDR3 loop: CASSIDRGSGNTIYF. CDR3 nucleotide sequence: TGTGCCAGTAGTATCGACAGGGGATCTGGAAACACCATATATTTT.

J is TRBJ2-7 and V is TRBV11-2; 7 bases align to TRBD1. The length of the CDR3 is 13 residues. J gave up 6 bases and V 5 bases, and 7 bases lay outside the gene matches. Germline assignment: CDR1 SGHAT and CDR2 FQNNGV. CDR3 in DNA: TGTGCCAGCAGCCCGGACAGGTCCCGCGAGCAGTACTTC. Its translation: CASSPDRSREQYF. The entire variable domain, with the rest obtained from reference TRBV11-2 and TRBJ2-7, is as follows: EAGVAQSPRYKIIEKRQSVAFWCNPISGHATLYWYQQILGQGPKLLIQFQNNGVVDDSQLPKDRFSAERLKGVDSTLKIQPAKLEDSAVYLCASSPDRSREQYFGPGTRLTVT.

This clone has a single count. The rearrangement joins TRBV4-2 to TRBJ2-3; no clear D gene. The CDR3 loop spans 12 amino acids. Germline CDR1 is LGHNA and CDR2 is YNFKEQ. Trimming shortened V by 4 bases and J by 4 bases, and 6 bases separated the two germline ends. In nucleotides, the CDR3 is TGTGCCAGCAGCCTCTCGGCAGATACGCAGTATTTT. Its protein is CASSLSADTQYF.

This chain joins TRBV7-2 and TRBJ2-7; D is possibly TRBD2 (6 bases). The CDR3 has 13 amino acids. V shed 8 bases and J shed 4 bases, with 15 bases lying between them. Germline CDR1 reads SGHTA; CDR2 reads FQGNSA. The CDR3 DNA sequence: TGTGCCAGCGCGGGGCCAGCGCAATACGAGCAGTACTTC. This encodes CASAGPAQYEQYF.

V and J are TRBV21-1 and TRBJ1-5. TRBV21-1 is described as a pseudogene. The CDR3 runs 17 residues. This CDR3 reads CASSKEAGTNSNQPQHF. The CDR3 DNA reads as TGTGCCAGCAGCAAAGAGGCAGGGACTAATAGCAATCAGCCCCAGCATTTT.

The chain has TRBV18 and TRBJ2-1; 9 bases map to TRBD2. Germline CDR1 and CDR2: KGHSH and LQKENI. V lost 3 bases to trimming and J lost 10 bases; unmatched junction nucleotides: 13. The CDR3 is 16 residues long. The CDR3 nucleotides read TGTGCCAGCTCACCCCGGACTAGCGACCAATCGGGGGAGCAGTTCTTC. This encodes CASSPRTSDQSGEQFF.

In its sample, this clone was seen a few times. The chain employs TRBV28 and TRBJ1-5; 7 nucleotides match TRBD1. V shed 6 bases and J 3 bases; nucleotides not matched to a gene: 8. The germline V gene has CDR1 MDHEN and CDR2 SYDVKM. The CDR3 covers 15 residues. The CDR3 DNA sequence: TGTGCCAGCAGGGATAGACAGGGTTCCAATCAGCCCCAGCATTTT. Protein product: CASRDRQGSNQPQHF.

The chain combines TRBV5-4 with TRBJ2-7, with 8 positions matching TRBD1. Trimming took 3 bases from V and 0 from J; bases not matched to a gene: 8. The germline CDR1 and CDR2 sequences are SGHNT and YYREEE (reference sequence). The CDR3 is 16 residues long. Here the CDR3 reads CASSWRTGLNSYEQYF. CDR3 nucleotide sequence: TGTGCCAGCAGCTGGAGGACAGGGCTCAACTCCTACGAGCAGTACTTC.

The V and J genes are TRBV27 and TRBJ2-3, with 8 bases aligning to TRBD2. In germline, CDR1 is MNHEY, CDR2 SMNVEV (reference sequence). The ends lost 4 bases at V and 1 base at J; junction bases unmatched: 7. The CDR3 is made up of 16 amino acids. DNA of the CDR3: TGTGCCAGCAGTTCTCAGCGGGGGCTGGGCACAGATACGCAGTATTTT. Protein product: CASSSQRGLGTDTQYF.

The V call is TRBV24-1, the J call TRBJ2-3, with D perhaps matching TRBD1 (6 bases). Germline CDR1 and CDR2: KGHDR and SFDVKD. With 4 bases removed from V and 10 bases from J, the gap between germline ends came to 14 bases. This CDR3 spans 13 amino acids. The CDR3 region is CATSDPGVGAQYF. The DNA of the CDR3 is TGTGCCACCAGTGACCCAGGGGTTGGGGCGCAGTATTTT.

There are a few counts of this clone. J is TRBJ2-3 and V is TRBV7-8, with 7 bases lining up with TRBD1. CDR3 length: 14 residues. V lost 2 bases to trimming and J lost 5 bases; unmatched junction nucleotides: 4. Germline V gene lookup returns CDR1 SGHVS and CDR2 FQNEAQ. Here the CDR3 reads CASSLKGARDTQYF. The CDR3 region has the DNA TGTGCCAGCAGCTTAAAGGGGGCTAGAGATACGCAGTATTTT.

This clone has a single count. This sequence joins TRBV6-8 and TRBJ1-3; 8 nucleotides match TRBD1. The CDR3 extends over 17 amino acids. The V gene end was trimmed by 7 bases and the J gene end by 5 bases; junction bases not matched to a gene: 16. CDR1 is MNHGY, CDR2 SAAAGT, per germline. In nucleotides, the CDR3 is TGTGCCAGCACGGGGGAGGGCAGGGGGCTCTGTAGAAACACCATATATTTT. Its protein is CASTGEGRGLCRNTIYF.

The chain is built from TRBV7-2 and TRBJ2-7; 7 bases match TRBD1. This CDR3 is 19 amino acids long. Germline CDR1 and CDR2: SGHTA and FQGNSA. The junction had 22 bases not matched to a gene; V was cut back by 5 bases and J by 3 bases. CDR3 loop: CASSGRQGEKIPMGYEQYF. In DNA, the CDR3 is TGTGCCAGCAGCGGTCGACAGGGTGAGAAAATCCCTATGGGCTACGAGCAGTACTTC.

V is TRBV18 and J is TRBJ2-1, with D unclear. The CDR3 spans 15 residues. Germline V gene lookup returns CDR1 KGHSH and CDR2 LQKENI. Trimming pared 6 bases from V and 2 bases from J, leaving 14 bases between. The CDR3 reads CASSPPTATYNEQFF. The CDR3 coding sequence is TGTGCCAGCTCCCCCCCCACCGCTACCTACAATGAGCAGTTCTTC.

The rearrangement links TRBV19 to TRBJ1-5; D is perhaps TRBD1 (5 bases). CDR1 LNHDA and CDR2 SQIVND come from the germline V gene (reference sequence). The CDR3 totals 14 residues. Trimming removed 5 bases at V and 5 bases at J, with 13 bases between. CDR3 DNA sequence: TGTGCCAGTAGTTTCTACCGGGGGGATCAGCCCCAGCATTTT. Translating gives CASSFYRGDQPQHF.

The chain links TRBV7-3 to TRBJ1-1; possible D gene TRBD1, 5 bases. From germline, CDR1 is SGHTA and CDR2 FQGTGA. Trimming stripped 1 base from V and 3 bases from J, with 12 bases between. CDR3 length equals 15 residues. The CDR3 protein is CASSLSPGWDTEAFF. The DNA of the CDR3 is TGTGCCAGCAGCTTAAGTCCAGGGTGGGACACTGAAGCTTTCTTT.

The CDR3 is CASFKRGSTDTQYF. Written as DNA, the CDR3 is TGTGCCAGTTTTAAACGGGGAAGCACAGATACGCAGTATTTT. The chain employs TRBV21-1 and TRBJ2-3; the table calls TRBD2, which could not be checked here. TRBV21-1 is described as a pseudogene. The CDR3 totals 14 residues.

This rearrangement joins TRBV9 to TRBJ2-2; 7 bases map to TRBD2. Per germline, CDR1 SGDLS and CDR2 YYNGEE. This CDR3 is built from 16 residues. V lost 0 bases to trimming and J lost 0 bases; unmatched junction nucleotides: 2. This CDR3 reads CASSVGLAANTGELFF. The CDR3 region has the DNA TGTGCCAGCAGCGTAGGGCTAGCGGCGAACACCGGGGAGCTGTTTTTT.

The CDR3 spells CASSEWTRKGTQYF. The CDR3 DNA is TGTGCCAGCAGTGAATGGACTAGGAAAGGTACGCAGTATTTT. V and J are TRBV6-1 and TRBJ2-3, with 7 nucleotides matching TRBD2. J was trimmed by 8 bases and V by 2 bases; bases with no gene match: 7. The CDR3 totals 14 residues. Germline CDR1 and CDR2: MNHNS and SASEGT.

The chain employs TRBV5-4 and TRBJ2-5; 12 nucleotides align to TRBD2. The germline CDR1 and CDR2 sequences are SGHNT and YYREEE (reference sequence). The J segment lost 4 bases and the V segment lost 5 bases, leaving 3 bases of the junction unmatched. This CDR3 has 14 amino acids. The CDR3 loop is CASRLAGGPETQYF. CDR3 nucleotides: TGTGCCAGCAGGCTAGCGGGGGGGCCAGAGACCCAGTACTTC. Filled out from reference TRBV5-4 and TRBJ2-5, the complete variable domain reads ETGVTQSPTHLIKTRGQQVTLRCSSQSGHNTVSWYQQALGQGPQFIFQYYREEENGRGNFPPRFSGLQFPNYSSELNVNALELDDSALYLCASRLAGGPETQYFGPGTRLLVL.

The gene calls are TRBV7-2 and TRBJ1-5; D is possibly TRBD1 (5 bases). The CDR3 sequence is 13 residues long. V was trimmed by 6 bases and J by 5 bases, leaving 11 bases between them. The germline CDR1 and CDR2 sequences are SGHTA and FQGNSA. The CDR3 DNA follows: TGTGCCAGCAGGCCCGACAGTTATCAGCCCCAGCATTTT. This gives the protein CASRPDSYQPQHF.

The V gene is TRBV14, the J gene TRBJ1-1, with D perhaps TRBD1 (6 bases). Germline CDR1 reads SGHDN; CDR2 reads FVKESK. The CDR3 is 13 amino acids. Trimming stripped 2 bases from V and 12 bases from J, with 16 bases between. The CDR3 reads CASSQSTGSKTFF. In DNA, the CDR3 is TGTGCCAGCAGCCAAAGCACAGGGAGTAAGACTTTCTTT.

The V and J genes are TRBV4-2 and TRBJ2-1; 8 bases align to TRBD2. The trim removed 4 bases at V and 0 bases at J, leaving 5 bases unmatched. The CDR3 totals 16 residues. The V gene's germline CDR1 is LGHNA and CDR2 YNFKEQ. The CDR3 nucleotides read TGTGCCAGCAGCCGAGTAGCGGGGAGCTCCTACAATGAGCAGTTCTTC. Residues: CASSRVAGSSYNEQFF.